The 5 T cell receptor beta chains listed next were all sequenced from one sample in a study of T-cell reconstitution after alpha-beta-depleted transplantation in children (dated by TCRdb to the mid-2010s). The library was produced with PCR. Sequencer: Illumina HiSeq 2500. TCR library preparation used molecular barcoding, with unique molecular identifiers applied to normalize quantification of the TCRbeta repertoire. In TCRdb, the public reads were trimmed at Q25 with fastp and aligned with MiXCR, with productive beta chains retained. Here each entry gathers all rows of one CDR3 protein and keeps the most common genes and DNA. For this sample the table gives fewer than 400,000 distinct CDR3 sequences, of which around 21% were detected only once. The ten largest clones add up to less than 4.5% of the sample. The sample here was PBMCs from the stem cell graft donor, taken from the stem cell graft. Receptors originate from a human donor who donated a stem cell graft to a child with acute myeloid leukemia.

This clonotype has only one observation. Because it lacks the conserved phenylalanine or tryptophan at the end, this CDR3 is likely a read error. This chain uses TRBV28 with TRBJ1-2, with 7 bases identical to TRBD1. Germline V gene data show CDR1 as MDHEN and CDR2 as SYDVKM. V was clipped by 7 bases and J by 3 bases; unmatched bases: 8. There are 14 residues in the CDR3. The CDR3 spells CASNRGVGYYGYTY. In DNA, the CDR3 is TGTGCCAGCAACAGGGGAGTCGGTTACTATGGCTACACCTAC.

This clonotype was seen a few times. J is TRBJ2-7 and V is TRBV29-1; 7 nucleotides match TRBD2. This CDR3 has 13 residues. V was pared by 7 bases and J by 7 bases, with 13 bases of the junction left unmatched. Germline CDR1 and CDR2: SQVTM and ANQGSEA. The CDR3 sequence: CSGGEGTWGEQYF. CDR3 in DNA: TGCAGCGGCGGGGAGGGCACCTGGGGGGAGCAGTACTTC.

The V call is TRBV28, the J call TRBJ2-5; D is possibly TRBD2 (5 bases). This CDR3 is 15 amino acids long. Germline CDR1 and CDR2: MDHEN and SYDVKM. The V end was cut by 8 bases, the J end by 5 bases, with 21 bases between. DNA for the CDR3: TGTGCCAGCGGGCGGACGCGGGTAGTGGGGGAGACCCAGTACTTC. This sequence encodes CASGRTRVVGETQYF.

This clonotype showed up just a few times. The rearrangement uses TRBV7-9 and TRBJ2-1; the match to TRBD2 covers 11 bases. The V gene's germline CDR1 is SEHNR and CDR2 FQNEAQ (reference sequence). This CDR3 is built from 15 residues. V was pared by 5 bases and J by 9 bases, with 9 bases of the junction left unmatched. CDR3 coding DNA: TGTGCCAGCAGCCCCCCACTAGCGGGAGATGGTGAGCAGTTCTTC. It is translated as CASSPPLAGDGEQFF.

This sequence joins TRBV5-1 and TRBJ2-1; tentative D call: TRBD2 (6 bases). V was shortened by 1 base and J by 2 bases, with 16 bases between the two germline ends. The CDR3 runs 17 residues. CDR1 is SGHRS, CDR2 YFSETQ, per germline. CDR3 residues: CASSLRLAGRTYNEQFF. The CDR3 bases are TGCGCCAGCAGCTTGCGTCTGGCGGGACGAACCTACAATGAGCAGTTCTTC. The entire variable domain, with the rest obtained from reference TRBV5-1 and TRBJ2-1, is as follows: KAGVTQTPRYLIKTRGQQVTLSCSPISGHRSVSWYQQTPGQGLQFLFEYFSETQRNKGNFPGRFSGRQFSNSRSEMNVSTLELGDSALYLCASSLRLAGRTYNEQFFGPGTRLTVL.